This TCR beta chain was sequenced during a study of CD8 T cells in Susac syndrome. There are a few counts of this clonotype. An end of the junction does not agree with germline; a read error may underlie this. An input of roughly 0.5 to 1 ug of RNA was subjected to reverse transcription using random hexamers. Using its own MiXCR run on the immunoSEQ multiplex PCR reads, TCRdb lists one record per CDR3 protein. The profile shows hundreds of thousands of distinct CDR3 sequences, 80% to 90% of them singletons. The sequenced target, TCR beta, came from blood CD8+ and CD4+ T cells. Each multiple sclerosis control was a treatment-naive patient with relapsing-remitting disease that was either stable or active. The authors negatively isolated CD8+ and CD4+ T cells and FACS-enriched TEMRA cells. Germline lookup yields CDR1 SNHLY and CDR2 FYNNEI. The length of the CDR3 is 15 residues.

The genes are TRBV2 and TRBJ2-2; tentative D call: TRBD2 (6 bases). The sequenced sample consisted of CD8+ T cells from PBMCs. The sequence came from a human donor with multiple sclerosis. DNA of the CDR3: TGTGCCAGCAGTCGGGCGGGAAAGAACACCGGGGAGCTTTTTTTT. Translated: CASSRAGKNTGELFF.